The entry below gives a single TCR beta chain sequence along with its context. Produced via immunoSEQ multiplex PCR; TCRdb's table is partial and in-frame only. Of just over 650,000 clones listed, more than 80% are singletons. The data are from a study of blood T cell repertoires in COVID-19. The CDR3 is 15 amino acids. The V and J ends lost 3 bases and 0 bases, in that order; junction bases with no gene match: 2. Per germline, CDR1 LGHNA and CDR2 YSLEER. The sequence came from a woman under 30 with acute or convalescent COVID-19. The J gene is TRBJ2-7, the V gene TRBV4-3; 10 bases are shared with TRBD1. The sequencing input was peripheral blood. The chain's CDR3 is CASSHRTGGSYEQYF. CDR3 DNA: TGCGCCAGCAGCCACCGGACAGGGGGCTCCTACGAGCAGTACTTC.